The T cell receptor (beta chain) described here comes from a study of lymphopenia after photon versus proton radiotherapy. General observations from the study: Relative stability marked proton patients; photon patients lost diversity and naive cells.

Germline assignment: CDR1 SGHNT and CDR2 YYREEE (reference sequence). The CDR3 spans 15 residues. V lost 4 bases to trimming and J lost 1 base; unmatched junction nucleotides: 2. The method was immunoSEQ multiplex PCR; TCRdb's version includes in-frame clones alone and lacks a portion of them. The sample holds approximately 91,000 clones; approximately 82% are singletons and the top ten take 1.3% to 1.5%. As to this clone: The antigen is undetermined.

The sequence was collected from a man aged 55-75 years with pancreatic cancer. V gene TRBV5-4 combines with J gene TRBJ2-7; 13 bases line up with TRBD2. The sequences come from peripheral blood, collected from a patient treated with proton-based radiotherapy. Written as DNA, the CDR3 is TGTGCCAGCAGCATGGGACTAGCGGGATCCTACGAGCAGTACTTC. Protein sequence: CASSMGLAGSYEQYF.